Shown below are 23 T cell receptor beta chains from a single sample sequenced in a study of T cells in Graves' hyperthyroidism and ophthalmopathy (dated by TCRdb to the late 2010s). The receptor library was made with multiplex PCR. The sequencer was an Illumina HiSeq 2000. TCR beta CDR3 regions were amplified from RNA transcripts. For the first round of RT-PCR on the TCR CDR3, the HTBI primer set was used together with the Qiagen OneStep RT-PCR kit. In-frame beta chains were kept once TCRdb had trimmed the public reads at Q25 with fastp and called clones with MiXCR. Every distinct CDR3 protein forms one entry, paired with its most common genes and DNA. Present in this sample are around 690,000 distinct CDR3 sequences, around 21% of which were seen just once. Jointly, the top ten make up more than 30% of the sample. The sequencing input was blood. These receptors were collected from a man under 40 with Graves' ophthalmopathy.

The chain links TRBV7-9 to TRBJ1-2, with D unclear. V was cut by 5 bases and J by 6 bases, with 19 bases left in between. The CDR3 is made up of 15 amino acids. Germline V gene data show CDR1 as SEHNR and CDR2 as FQNEAQ (reference sequence). CDR3 bases: TGTGCCAGCAGCACAATTAGGTGGGGTTTTGATGGCTACACCTTC. Translation: CASSTIRWGFDGYTF.

The J gene is TRBJ2-3, the V gene TRBV10-1; D is uncertain. Trimming cost V 4 bases and J 3 bases, with 14 bases left between them. The CDR3 is 15 amino acids. Germline V CDR1 and CDR2: WNHNN, SYGVQD (reference sequence). The CDR3 DNA reads as TGCGCCAGCAGTGGCTCCTCGCTCTGGACAGATACGCAGTATTTT. Its protein product is CASSGSSLWTDTQYF.

The sample holds many counts of this clonotype. The genes are TRBV28 and TRBJ2-7, with 9 bases aligning to TRBD2. The CDR3 consists of 15 residues. J gave up 0 bases and V 3 bases, and 3 bases lay outside the gene matches. CDR1 is MDHEN and CDR2 is SYDVKM in the germline V gene. The CDR3 sequence: CASSLSSGSSYEQYF. The CDR3 DNA follows: TGTGCCAGCAGTTTGAGTAGCGGGAGCTCCTACGAGCAGTACTTC.

The CDR3 loop reads CASSQDRGGSSYEQYF. The CDR3 coding sequence is TGCGCCAGCAGCCAAGATCGGGGGGGCTCCTCCTACGAGCAGTACTTC. The chain recombines TRBV4-3 with TRBJ2-7; 8 bases fit TRBD2. Germline V lookup: CDR1 LGHNA, CDR2 YSLEER. The CDR3 loop spans 16 amino acids. V lost 0 bases and J lost 0; bases outside the gene matches: 4.

This clonotype occurred many times. The chain joins TRBV6-1 to TRBJ2-7; TRBD1 aligns across 12 bases. Germline CDR1 and CDR2: MNHNS and SASEGT. V lost 4 bases to trimming and J lost 3 bases; unmatched junction nucleotides: 4. The CDR3 is 15 amino acids. The CDR3 loop reads CASSAGTGGLYEQYF. The CDR3 region has the DNA TGTGCCAGCAGTGCAGGGACAGGGGGCCTCTACGAGCAGTACTTC.

This clonotype was detected only a few times. CDR3 sequence (DNA): TGCAGCGTCGCAGGGCGGAACGAGCAGTACTTC. Its protein is CSVAGRNEQYF. The chain has TRBV29-1 and TRBJ2-7, with D perhaps TRBD1 (5 bases). Germline V gives CDR1 SQVTM, CDR2 ANQGSEA. Trimming took off 6 bases at V and 5 bases at J, with 11 bases between the two ends. This CDR3 is 11 amino acids long.

There are many counts of this clonotype. This chain joins TRBV28 and TRBJ2-7; D possibly corresponds to TRBD1 (6 bases). V was clipped by 5 bases and J by 4 bases, with 18 bases between them. Germline-derived CDR1 and CDR2 are MDHEN and SYDVKM. This CDR3 has 15 amino acids. The CDR3 DNA is TGTGCCAGCAGTCGGAAACAGGGTAAAGTTTACGAGCAGTACTTC. Protein sequence: CASSRKQGKVYEQYF.

V usage is TRBV20-1 and J usage is TRBJ2-3; weak D call: TRBD2 (5 bases). Germline CDR1 reads DFQATT; CDR2 reads SNEGSKA (reference sequence). The CDR3 runs 16 residues. Between the trimmed V and J ends, which lost 6 bases and 6 bases, there was a span of 25 bases. CDR3 DNA sequence: TGCAGTGCCTACGCGGCGGCGGGTAGTCCGGTGGATACGCAGTATTTT. Encoded protein: CSAYAAAGSPVDTQYF.

This clonotype was picked up a small number of times. V gene TRBV27 combines with J gene TRBJ2-3, with D hard to call. Germline CDR1 and CDR2: MNHEY and SMNVEV (reference sequence). The CDR3 has 14 residues. V was cut by 2 bases and J by 4 bases, with 10 bases left in between. The CDR3 loop is CASSLTRFADTQYF. CDR3 DNA sequence: TGTGCCAGCAGTTTAACCAGGTTTGCAGATACGCAGTATTTT.

This clonotype was observed many times. The rearrangement uses TRBV4-3 and TRBJ1-1; D is perhaps TRBD1 (5 bases). V was cut by 4 bases and J by 3 bases, with 9 bases left in between. CDR3 length: 13 residues. CDR1 is LGHNA, CDR2 YSLEER, per germline. The CDR3 sequence is CASSRAGDTEAFF. CDR3 bases: TGCGCCAGCAGCCGCGCGGGGGACACTGAAGCTTTCTTT.

The gene calls are TRBV28 and TRBJ2-1, with D possibly TRBD2 on 6 matching bases. Germline CDR1 MDHEN, CDR2 SYDVKM. The CDR3 consists of 14 residues. Trimming removed 1 base at V and 7 bases at J, with 11 bases between. The CDR3 nucleotides are TGTGCCAGCAGTTTATTGGAGGGGCGGAATGAGCAGTTCTTC. It encodes CASSLLEGRNEQFF. Complete variable domain (other parts from reference TRBV28 and TRBJ2-1): DVKVTQSSRYLVKRTGEKVFLECVQDMDHENMFWYRQDPGLGLRLIYFSYDVKMKEKGDIPEGYSVSREKKERFSLILESASTNQTSMYLCASSLLEGRNEQFFGPGTRLTVL.

V gene TRBV28 combines with J gene TRBJ2-5, with 14 bases fitting TRBD2. The germline CDR1 and CDR2 sequences are MDHEN and SYDVKM. This CDR3 has 17 amino acids. After removal of 5 bases from V and 1 base from J, the junction contained 6 bases not matched to a gene. The CDR3 region is CASSTGTSGSPQETQYF. The CDR3 nucleotides read TGTGCCAGCAGTACGGGGACTAGCGGGAGCCCCCAAGAGACCCAGTACTTC.

The rearrangement links TRBV9 to TRBJ2-3; D ambiguous. V lost 2 bases to trimming and J lost 2 bases, with 12 bases between them. The CDR3 totals 15 residues. In germline, CDR1 is SGDLS, CDR2 YYNGEE. CDR3 DNA: TGTGCCAGCAGCGTTTTCCGCCATCCCACAGATACGCAGTATTTT. Protein sequence: CASSVFRHPTDTQYF.

This clonotype was picked up many times. The chain has TRBV7-9 and TRBJ1-1; D call uncertain. V was clipped by 4 bases and J by 4 bases, with 13 bases between them. Per germline, CDR1 SEHNR and CDR2 FQNEAQ (reference sequence). The CDR3 extends over 14 amino acids. Here the CDR3 DNA reads TGTGCCAGCAGCTCCGGGAGGGCATCCACTGAAGCTTTCTTT. Translated: CASSSGRASTEAFF.

The chain employs TRBV10-3 and TRBJ1-5; D might be TRBD1 (5 bases). The ends were cut back, 2 bases at V and 2 bases at J, with 10 bases in the middle. The V gene's germline CDR1 is ENHRY and CDR2 SYGVKD. CDR3 length: 15 residues. Written as DNA, the CDR3 is TGTGCCATCAGTGAGGTGGGGGGGGGCAATCAGCCCCAGCATTTT. It specifies CAISEVGGGNQPQHF.

In its sample, this clonotype was seen many times. This sequence joins TRBV11-1 and TRBJ2-3; 10 bases are a match to TRBD2. CDR1 SGHAT and CDR2 FQDESV come from the germline V gene (reference sequence). This CDR3 contains 16 residues. After removal of 3 bases from V and 1 base from J, the junction contained 4 bases not matched to a gene. The CDR3 DNA is TGTGCCAGCAGCTTTGGGACTAGCGATCGCACAGATACGCAGTATTTT. Amino acid sequence: CASSFGTSDRTDTQYF.

This clonotype appeared many times. This rearrangement joins TRBV27 to TRBJ1-1; D may be TRBD1 (5 bases). The CDR3 has 17 residues. Deletions cut 6 bases from V and 4 bases from J, with 24 bases between. CDR1 is MNHEY and CDR2 is SMNVEV in the germline V gene (reference sequence). In nucleotides, the CDR3 is TGTGCCAGCAGCCCTATACCGGGACGACTGGGGAGCACTGAAGCTTTCTTT. Amino acids: CASSPIPGRLGSTEAFF.

At least ten counts were recorded for this clonotype. The chain recombines TRBV28 with TRBJ2-3, with 16 bases fitting TRBD2. V was pared by 1 base and J by 0 bases, with 7 bases of the junction left unmatched. The CDR3 extends over 20 amino acids. CDR1 is MDHEN and CDR2 is SYDVKM in the germline V gene. The CDR3 reads CASSLFSGLAGGLSTDTQYF. CDR3 nucleotide sequence: TGTGCCAGCAGTTTATTCTCGGGACTAGCGGGAGGGCTTAGCACAGATACGCAGTATTTT.

This clonotype turned up a few times. The CDR3 sequence: CSASYRPNTEAFF. CDR3 coding DNA: TGCAGTGCTTCGTACAGGCCGAACACTGAAGCTTTCTTT. The rearrangement joins TRBV20-1 to TRBJ1-1; perhaps TRBD1 as D (5 bases). The CDR3 is 13 amino acids. With 5 bases removed from V and 1 base from J, the gap between germline ends came to 11 bases. CDR1 is DFQATT and CDR2 is SNEGSKA in the germline V gene (reference sequence).

This clonotype was seen many times. This sequence joins TRBV5-1 and TRBJ1-5; 10 bases are shared with TRBD1. Trimming cost V 4 bases and J 3 bases; bases outside gene matches: 7. This CDR3 spans 16 amino acids. The germline CDR1 and CDR2 sequences are SGHRS and YFSETQ. The CDR3 DNA reads TGCGCCAGCAGCCCAGGGGGGACAGGGGCCAATCAGCCCCAGCATTTT. Translating gives CASSPGGTGANQPQHF.

This clonotype was seen at least ten times. This chain uses TRBV6-1 with TRBJ2-7; 7 bases map to TRBD1. The CDR3 totals 14 residues. Per germline, CDR1 MNHNS and CDR2 SASEGT. V trimming: 1 base; J trimming: 6 bases; junction bases outside the gene matches: 6. The CDR3 sequence: CASSEGGQVFEQYF. CDR3 DNA: TGTGCCAGCAGTGAAGGCGGACAGGTTTTCGAGCAGTACTTC.

There are a few counts of this clonotype. The chain combines TRBV7-2 with TRBJ2-1; the match to TRBD2 covers 7 bases. Germline V gene sequence: CDR1 SGHTA, CDR2 FQGNSA. This CDR3 is 15 amino acids long. The V and J ends lost 2 bases and 6 bases, in that order; junction bases with no gene match: 7. The CDR3 here is CASSLSVGGPNEQFF. CDR3 DNA sequence: TGTGCCAGCAGCTTAAGCGTGGGAGGGCCCAATGAGCAGTTCTTC.

This clonotype was recorded a few times. This chain uses TRBV7-2 with TRBJ2-7; TRBD2 is a possible D gene (5 bases). The ends were cut back, 1 base at V and 7 bases at J, with 20 bases in the middle. Germline V gene lookup returns CDR1 SGHTA and CDR2 FQGNSA. The CDR3 extends over 16 amino acids. The CDR3 loop reads CASSLDADQRVWEQYF. CDR3 nucleotide sequence: TGTGCCAGCAGCTTAGATGCGGACCAGAGGGTGTGGGAGCAGTACTTC.